A single sample is the source of the 17 T cell receptor beta chains below, sequenced in a study of cytomegalovirus exposure and HLA in healthy donors. PCR primers comprised 60 Vbeta and 13 Jbeta primers. This table comes from immunoSEQ multiplex PCR, and its TCRdb copy is limited to in-frame clones, with some not included. The sample has about 130,000 clones, 76% seen once. The sequenced sample was PBMCs. The receptors were gathered from a female donor in good health and CMV-seropositive.

This sequence joins TRBV5-1 and TRBJ2-3, with TRBD1 matching over 8 bases. This CDR3 has 12 residues. The V gene end was trimmed by 4 bases and the J gene end by 5 bases; junction bases not matched to a gene: 0. CDR1 and CDR2 (germline): SGHRS, YFSETQ. As DNA, the CDR3 is TGCGCCAGCAGCGACAGGGGAGATACGCAGTATTTT. Translating gives CASSDRGDTQYF.

This chain uses TRBV5-4 with TRBJ2-3; D is possibly TRBD2 (5 bases). Germline CDR1 SGHNT, CDR2 YYREEE (reference sequence). This CDR3 has 13 residues. Trimming removed 6 bases from V and 6 bases from J, with 14 bases in between. In nucleotides, the CDR3 is TGTGCCAGCACCACGGCGCGGGCGGATACGCAGTATTTT. Amino acids: CASTTARADTQYF.

This clone was picked up a small number of times. The chain couples TRBV6-6 to TRBJ2-5; D uncertain. There are 14 residues in the CDR3. V lost 5 bases and J 4 bases, leaving 14 bases between the germline ends. Germline values: CDR1 MNHNY, CDR2 SVGAGI (reference sequence). The CDR3 DNA sequence: TGTGCCAGCAGTCAACGGTATAGTTCAGAGACCCAGTACTTC. It specifies CASSQRYSSETQYF.

This clone was seen once. V is TRBV25-1 and J is TRBJ1-5; 8 bases agree with TRBD1. The CDR3 runs 14 residues. Germline CDR1 is MGHDK and CDR2 is SYGVNS. With V trimmed by 6 bases and J by 7 bases, 8 bases remained unmatched. The CDR3 region is CASRATGDGQPQHF. In DNA, the CDR3 is TGTGCCAGCAGGGCGACAGGGGACGGGCAGCCCCAGCATTTT.

This clone was seen only a few times. This chain joins TRBV6-6 and TRBJ2-1; no firm D call. V lost 5 bases to trimming and J lost 4 bases, with 6 bases between them. The CDR3 length is 12 residues. In germline, CDR1 is MNHNY, CDR2 SVGAGI (reference sequence). The CDR3 protein is CASSPTYNEQFF. The CDR3 DNA sequence: TGTGCCAGCAGTCCGACTTACAATGAGCAGTTCTTC.

This sequence joins TRBV30 and TRBJ2-5; 9 nucleotides line up with TRBD1. The V gene's germline CDR1 is GTSNPN and CDR2 SVGIG (reference sequence). Germline trimming cut 3 bases from V and 5 bases from J; bases unmatched to any gene: 7. The CDR3 has 14 amino acids. This CDR3 is CAWRKTGGRETQYF. The CDR3 DNA sequence: TGTGCCTGGAGAAAGACAGGGGGACGGGAGACCCAGTACTTC.

This chain connects TRBV6-5 to TRBJ1-4, with D unclear. This CDR3 comprises 15 residues. The V gene lost 5 bases and the J gene lost 8 bases, with 18 bases spanning the gap. Germline CDR1 and CDR2: MNHEY and SVGAGI. The CDR3 loop is CASSLEGASGEKLFF. The CDR3 DNA reads TGTGCCAGCAGTCTCGAGGGAGCCTCGGGAGAAAAACTGTTTTTT.

The CDR3 sequence: CASSVPTSQLTDTQYF. CDR3 nucleotide sequence: TGCGCCAGCAGCGTCCCGACTAGCCAACTCACAGATACGCAGTATTTT. The chain carries TRBV5-1 and TRBJ2-3, with 7 bases matching TRBD2. The CDR3 totals 16 residues. Germline values: CDR1 SGHRS, CDR2 YFSETQ. J gave up 2 bases and V 4 bases, and 10 bases lay outside the gene matches.

V usage is TRBV2 and J usage is TRBJ1-3; 7 positions agree with TRBD1. The CDR3 totals 17 residues. Germline V gene sequence: CDR1 SNHLY, CDR2 FYNNEI. V trimming: 2 bases; J trimming: 4 bases; junction bases outside the gene matches: 11. The CDR3 DNA reads TGTGCCAGCAGTGAACTCCGGCAGGGGGTTGCAGGAAACACCATATATTTT. Translated, it gives CASSELRQGVAGNTIYF.

The rearrangement joins TRBV28 to TRBJ2-1; D is possibly TRBD1 (6 bases). This CDR3 has 16 amino acids. Trimming took off 4 bases at V and 0 bases at J, with 13 bases between the two ends. Germline V gene data show CDR1 as MDHEN and CDR2 as SYDVKM. The CDR3, as DNA: TGTGCCAGCAGTTCGGTAGACAGGAGCTCCTACAATGAGCAGTTCTTC. Protein sequence: CASSSVDRSSYNEQFF.

J is TRBJ2-2 and V is TRBV12-5; D is unresolved. V was clipped by 2 bases and J by 1 base, with 2 bases between them. The CDR3 runs to 13 residues. Germline V lookup: CDR1 LGHNT, CDR2 FRNRAP. This chain's CDR3 is CASGLQNTGELFF. As DNA, the CDR3 is TGTGCTAGTGGTTTGCAGAACACCGGGGAGCTGTTTTTT.

Only one count was recorded for this clone. This chain joins TRBV9 and TRBJ2-7, with D maybe TRBD2 (5 bases). Trimming left V 4 bases short and J 3 bases short, with 20 bases between. The CDR3 has 16 amino acids. From germline, CDR1 is SGDLS and CDR2 YYNGEE. CDR3 sequence reads: CASSPTGVVANYEQYF. The CDR3 DNA follows: TGTGCCAGCAGCCCAACCGGGGTGGTAGCGAACTACGAGCAGTACTTC. The full variable domain, in which reference TRBV9 and TRBJ2-7 provide the parts outside the CDR3, is DSGVTQTPKHLITATGQRVTLRCSPRSGDLSVYWYQQSLDQGLQFLIQYYNGEERAKGNILERFSAQQFPDLHSELNLSSLELGDSALYFCASSPTGVVANYEQYFGPGTRLTVT.

This clone was counted between two and nine times. The chain combines TRBV21-1 with TRBJ2-5; TRBD2, the table's D call, was not compared with the DNA. TRBV21-1 is listed as a pseudogene. The CDR3 contains 14 residues. CDR3 coding DNA: TGTGCCAGCAGCAGGTTACTAGCGTCGGAGACCCAGTACTTC. Residues: CASSRLLASETQYF.

The V gene is TRBV7-2, the J gene TRBJ2-3; TRBD2 agrees at 7 bases. Trimming removed 2 bases from V and 4 bases from J; junction bases left unmatched: 3. Per germline, CDR1 SGHTA and CDR2 FQGNSA. The CDR3 is 14 amino acids. The CDR3 protein is CASSLPGRPDTQYF. In DNA, the CDR3 is TGTGCCAGCAGCTTACCCGGGAGGCCAGATACGCAGTATTTT.

This clone was observed a handful of times. The V gene is TRBV10-3, the J gene TRBJ2-3; the match to TRBD2 covers 12 bases. The V and J ends lost 2 bases and 2 bases, in that order; junction bases with no gene match: 2. Germline CDR1 ENHRY, CDR2 SYGVKD. The CDR3 is made up of 16 amino acids. The CDR3 region has the DNA TGTGCCATCAGTGAGGGACTAGCGGGACCCACAGATACGCAGTATTTT. Amino acid sequence: CAISEGLAGPTDTQYF.

V and J are TRBV14 and TRBJ2-1, with 11 bases lining up with TRBD2. V lost 3 bases, J lost 6 bases, and 7 bases stayed unmatched. Germline CDR1 reads SGHDN; CDR2 reads FVKESK. The CDR3 is 16 amino acids. CDR3 DNA sequence: TGTGCCAGCAGCCATCTACTGACTAGCGGGATCAATGAGCAGTTCTTC. This sequence encodes CASSHLLTSGINEQFF.

The chain links TRBV19 to TRBJ2-7; 8 bases are a match to TRBD1. The germline V gene has CDR1 LNHDA and CDR2 SQIVND (reference sequence). Trimming cost V 3 bases and J 4 bases; bases outside gene matches: 5. The CDR3 spans 14 residues. This chain's CDR3 is CASSIRQGAYEQYF. CDR3 sequence (DNA): TGTGCCAGTAGTATTCGGCAGGGGGCGTACGAGCAGTACTTC.